Listed below are T cell receptor beta chains from one sample, sequenced in a study of cytomegalovirus exposure and HLA in healthy donors. Using immunoSEQ multiplex PCR, the repertoire was profiled, and TCRdb retains in-frame clones only, with some absent. The table records about 130,000 clones, 75% to 80% of them present only once. Sequences were obtained from PBMCs. These receptors all come from a woman aged 55-70 years in good health and CMV-seronegative. The CDR3 runs from the conserved cysteine through the conserved F or W. Each record gives: CDR3 protein, CDR3 DNA, J gene, clone size, V gene, D gene. A D gene is named only where the DNA matches it firmly. Clone size appears in some rows only: once, few, many, or a class for an expanded clone.

CAASSPLYEQYF | TGTGCCGCTAGTAGCCCTCTCTACGAGCAGTACTTC | TRBJ2-7 | - | TRBV6-6 | -
CASSGGHTMNTEAFF | TGTGCCAGCAGTGGAGGGCACACCATGAACACTGAAGCTTTCTTT | TRBJ1-1 | - | TRBV6-1 | -
CASSPGSGSVLGEQYF | TGCGCCAGCAGTCCGGGTAGCGGGAGCGTTCTGGGCGAGCAGTACTTC | TRBJ2-7 | once | TRBV5-1 | TRBD2
CASSQGGGEETQYF | TGTGCCAGCAGCCAAGGGGGCGGGGAAGAGACCCAGTACTTC | TRBJ2-5 | - | TRBV14 | -
CAQLGLNTEAFF | TGTGCCCAGCTGGGCTTGAACACTGAAGCTTTCTTT | TRBJ1-1 | - | TRBV30 | -
CAWTAGQGYGNTIYF | TGTGCCTGGACCGCCGGACAGGGCTATGGAAACACCATATATTTT | TRBJ1-3 | - | TRBV30 | TRBD1
CASRAGGPNQPQHF | TGTGCCAGCAGGGCAGGGGGCCCTAATCAGCCCCAGCATTTT | TRBJ1-5 | - | TRBV2 | TRBD1
CASSTRAGGPSETQYF | TGCGCCAGCAGCACTAGAGCGGGAGGGCCGTCAGAGACCCAGTACTTC | TRBJ2-5 | - | TRBV5-1 | TRBD2
CASSSLPWGQGKYF | TGTGCCAGCAGCTCACTTCCCTGGGGACAGGGTAAATACTTC | TRBJ2-7 | - | TRBV9 | TRBD1
CASSYLGLAGEQYF | TGTGCCAGCAGTTACTTGGGACTAGCGGGCGAGCAGTACTTC | TRBJ2-7 | - | TRBV6-6 | TRBD2
CATSRGTVFQPQHF | TGTGCCACCAGCAGAGGGACAGTATTTCAGCCCCAGCATTTT | TRBJ1-5 | - | TRBV15 | -
CATRLQGYGYTF | TGTGCCACCAGACTCCAGGGCTATGGCTACACCTTC | TRBJ1-2 | - | TRBV6-1 | -
CAIRGLGTGELFF | TGTGCAATCAGGGGTTTAGGCACCGGGGAGCTGTTTTTT | TRBJ2-2 | - | TRBV2 | -
CASSPPAVADLYTEAFF | TGTGCCAGCTCACCACCCGCGGTAGCCGACTTGTACACTGAAGCTTTCTTT | TRBJ1-1 | - | TRBV18 | -
CSAREDRNTEAFF | TGCAGCGCTCGAGAGGACAGGAACACTGAAGCTTTCTTT | TRBJ1-1 | - | TRBV29-1 | -
CASSLAGGGTDTQYF | TGTGCCAGCAGCTTGGCGGGGGGCGGCACAGATACGCAGTATTTT | TRBJ2-3 | - | TRBV5-4 | -
CASSRKQGWSNQPQHF | TGTGCCAGCAGTAGGAAACAGGGTTGGAGCAATCAGCCCCAGCATTTT | TRBJ1-5 | - | TRBV28 | -
CASSSRAGGSYEQYF | TGTGCCAGCAGCTCTAGAGCGGGAGGGTCCTACGAGCAGTACTTC | TRBJ2-7 | - | TRBV7-8 | TRBD2
CASSWTPGSTDTQYF | TGTGCCAGCAGCTGGACTCCGGGGAGCACAGATACGCAGTATTTT | TRBJ2-3 | - | TRBV5-4 | -
CASSPGTSRANEQFF | TGTGCCAGCAGCCCCGGGACTAGCAGGGCCAATGAGCAGTTCTTC | TRBJ2-1 | - | TRBV7-9 | TRBD2
CASSDPWGQGYQPQHF | TGTGCCAGCAGCGACCCGTGGGGACAGGGCTATCAGCCCCAGCATTTT | TRBJ1-5 | - | TRBV28 | TRBD1
CASSLAAGVAKLFF | TGTGCCAGCAGCTTGGCGGCGGGGGTCGCAAAACTGTTTTTT | TRBJ1-4 | - | TRBV5-8 | -
CASSLAGTSGGTYNEQFF | TGCGCCAGCAGTCTCGCGGGGACTAGCGGGGGAACCTACAATGAGCAGTTCTTC | TRBJ2-1 | once | TRBV5-1 | TRBD2
CASSLKRGSVQPQHF | TGTGCCAGCAGCCTAAAACGGGGTTCGGTTCAGCCCCAGCATTTT | TRBJ1-5 | - | TRBV27 | -
CASSPAGADYEQYF | TGTGCCAGTAGCCCGGCAGGGGCCGACTACGAGCAGTACTTC | TRBJ2-7 | - | TRBV19 | -
CASSQRPGGNTGELFF | TGCGCCAGCAGCCAGCGTCCGGGAGGGAACACCGGGGAGCTGTTTTTT | TRBJ2-2 | - | TRBV4-1 | TRBD2
CASTAGKAGTGLYNEQFF | TGTGCCAGTACCGCCGGAAAGGCGGGGACAGGTCTTTACAATGAGCAGTTCTTC | TRBJ2-1 | - | TRBV19 | TRBD1
CASHSSGANVLTF | TGTGCCAGTCACAGCTCTGGGGCCAACGTCCTGACCTTC | TRBJ2-6 | - | TRBV19 | -
CASSKTPTRDTQYF | TGTGCCAGCAGCAAAACACCGACAAGAGATACGCAGTATTTT | TRBJ2-3 | - | TRBV21-1 | -
CASSPPGTSGANVLTF | TGTGCCAGCTCACCCCCCGGGACTTCGGGGGCCAACGTCCTGACTTTC | TRBJ2-6 | few | TRBV18 | -
CASSLGQTNTDTQYF | TGCGCCAGCAGCTTGGGACAGACGAACACAGATACGCAGTATTTT | TRBJ2-3 | once | TRBV5-1 | -
CASRETGTTGTDTQYF | TGTGCCAGCAGGGAGACGGGGACTACTGGCACAGATACGCAGTATTTT | TRBJ2-3 | - | TRBV11-1 | TRBD2
CASSLASGEGDTQYF | TGTGCCAGCAGCTTAGCGTCAGGGGAAGGTGATACGCAGTATTTT | TRBJ2-3 | - | TRBV7-9 | -
CASSPPGVAGTEAFF | TGTGCCAGCTCACCACCGGGGGTAGCGGGCACTGAAGCTTTCTTT | TRBJ1-1 | - | TRBV18 | -
CASSELWAEAYEQYF | TGTGCCAGCAGTGAACTCTGGGCAGAAGCCTACGAGCAGTACTTC | TRBJ2-7 | - | TRBV6-1 | -
CASSPSGAKSSYEQYF | TGCGCCAGCAGCCCCTCCGGTGCTAAGTCCTCCTACGAGCAGTACTTC | TRBJ2-7 | - | TRBV5-1 | -
CASSIGGGISSYEQYF | TGTGCCAGTAGTATAGGCGGCGGGATCAGCTCCTACGAGCAGTACTTC | TRBJ2-7 | few | TRBV19 | -
CASSTIGGGELFF | TGTGCCAGTAGTACCATCGGCGGCGGGGAGCTGTTTTTT | TRBJ2-2 | once | TRBV19 | -
CASSQEGAFGQPQHF | TGCGCCAGCAGCCAAGAGGGGGCCTTTGGTCAGCCCCAGCATTTT | TRBJ1-5 | - | TRBV4-1 | -
CASSLVPLSSYEQYF | TGCGCCAGCAGCTTGGTTCCGCTAAGCTCCTACGAGCAGTACTTC | TRBJ2-7 | - | TRBV5-1 | -
CASSPPLGGSGELFF | TGTGCCAGCTCACCACCTTTAGGCGGTTCCGGGGAGCTGTTTTTT | TRBJ2-2 | - | TRBV18 | -
CASSRQQTNTGELFF | TGTGCCAGTAGCCGACAGCAAACTAACACCGGGGAGCTGTTTTTT | TRBJ2-2 | few | TRBV19 | -
CSAALTGEQYF | TGCAGTGCTGCCCTAACCGGTGAGCAGTACTTC | TRBJ2-7 | - | TRBV20-1 | -
CASRGRVRENTEAFF | TGTGCCAGCAGGGGGAGGGTCAGGGAAAACACTGAAGCTTTCTTT | TRBJ1-1 | - | TRBV7-8 | -
CASSPGLLYEQYF | TGTGCCAGCAGCCCGGGACTTCTCTACGAGCAGTACTTC | TRBJ2-7 | - | TRBV11-2 | -
CASSLLGNTEAFF | TGTGCCAGCAGCTTACTAGGGAACACTGAAGCTTTCTTT | TRBJ1-1 | - | TRBV5-6 | -
CASSIRGDRAYEQYF | TGTGCCAGTAGTATCCGAGGTGACAGGGCCTACGAGCAGTACTTC | TRBJ2-7 | - | TRBV19 | TRBD1
CASSLRLAGSEQYF | TGTGCCAGCAGTTTGAGGCTAGCGGGAAGCGAGCAGTACTTC | TRBJ2-7 | - | TRBV27 | TRBD2
CSGRTGGGGANEKLFF | TGCAGCGGCCGAACAGGGGGCGGAGGAGCTAATGAAAAACTGTTTTTT | TRBJ1-4 | - | TRBV29-1 | TRBD1
CASSQSRVGLAGESTGELFF | TGCGCCAGCAGCCAAAGCAGAGTGGGACTAGCGGGAGAAAGCACCGGGGAGCTGTTTTTT | TRBJ2-2 | - | TRBV4-1 | TRBD2
CASGRQGGGGYTF | TGTGCCAGCGGCCGACAGGGGGGGGGCGGCTACACCTTC | TRBJ1-2 | - | TRBV28 | TRBD1
CASTTGRDSSNYGYTF | TGTGCCAGTACCACCGGACGGGACAGCTCTAACTATGGCTACACCTTC | TRBJ1-2 | few | TRBV19 | TRBD1
CASSAAGGPLEQYF | TGCGCCAGCAGTGCAGCGGGAGGGCCCTTAGAGCAGTACTTC | TRBJ2-7 | - | TRBV5-1 | TRBD2
CASSLEPTYEQYF | TGTGCCAGCAGCTTAGAGCCCACCTACGAGCAGTACTTC | TRBJ2-7 | - | TRBV7-2 | -
CASSLSPLLSEQFF | TGTGCCAGCAGTTTATCGCCTCTCCTAAGCGAGCAGTTCTTC | TRBJ2-1 | - | TRBV27 | -